Listed below are T cell receptor beta chains from one sample, sequenced in a study of blood T cell repertoires in COVID-19. TCRdb's copy holds only in-frame clones and misses some; the assay was immunoSEQ multiplex PCR. The sample lists 40,000 to 55,000 clones; about 83% were seen once. Sequencing used peripheral blood. These receptors all come from a human donor in a cohort sampled during active COVID-19. Each CDR3 is given with its conserved first and last residue. Each record gives: J gene, CDR3 length, clone size, V gene, D gene, CDR3 DNA, CDR3 protein. The D gene is left open where the match is weak. Not all rows give a size; the values are once, few, many and, for expanded clones, a class.

j_call: TRBJ1-5; cdr3_length: 15; clone_size: -; v_call: TRBV6-1; d_call: -; cdr3_nt: TGTGCCAGCAGTGAACTGGCTTATAGCAATCAGCCCCAGCATTTT; cdr3_aa: CASSELAYSNQPQHF
j_call: TRBJ1-1; cdr3_length: 13; clone_size: -; v_call: TRBV7-9; d_call: -; cdr3_nt: TGTGCCAGCAGCCTTACTGTGGACACTGAAGCTTTCTTT; cdr3_aa: CASSLTVDTEAFF
j_call: TRBJ2-4; cdr3_length: 18; clone_size: -; v_call: TRBV7-2; d_call: TRBD1; cdr3_nt: TGTGCCAGCAGGCGACTGAACAGGGGGCTTGGGGCCAAAAACATTCAGTACTTC; cdr3_aa: CASRRLNRGLGAKNIQYF
j_call: TRBJ2-3; cdr3_length: 15; clone_size: -; v_call: TRBV6-2/TRBV6-3; d_call: TRBD2; cdr3_nt: TGTGCCAGCAGTTACGATGCGGGGGGAAAGATGACGCAGTATTTT; cdr3_aa: CASSYDAGGKMTQYF
j_call: TRBJ1-2; cdr3_length: 14; clone_size: -; v_call: TRBV9; d_call: -; cdr3_nt: TGTGCCAGCAGCGTATTTCAGGGTAACTATGGCTACACCTTC; cdr3_aa: CASSVFQGNYGYTF
j_call: TRBJ2-1; cdr3_length: 15; clone_size: -; v_call: TRBV30; d_call: TRBD2; cdr3_nt: TGTGCCTGGAGGTCTGCGGGGGGCTTATACAATGAGCAGTTCTTC; cdr3_aa: CAWRSAGGLYNEQFF
j_call: TRBJ1-3; cdr3_length: 14; clone_size: -; v_call: TRBV2; d_call: -; cdr3_nt: TGTGCCAGCAGTGAAGCGCGGGCTGGAAACACCATATATTTT; cdr3_aa: CASSEARAGNTIYF
j_call: TRBJ2-2; cdr3_length: 15; clone_size: few; v_call: TRBV6-5; d_call: TRBD1; cdr3_nt: TGTGCCATGGCAGGGGGCTCGGTTGGAGCCGGGGAGCTGTTTTTT; cdr3_aa: CAMAGGSVGAGELFF
j_call: TRBJ2-7; cdr3_length: 13; clone_size: -; v_call: TRBV29-1; d_call: -; cdr3_nt: TGCAGCGCCCAGATCGGGAATACCTACGAGCAGTACTTC; cdr3_aa: CSAQIGNTYEQYF
j_call: TRBJ2-5; cdr3_length: 13; clone_size: -; v_call: TRBV6-5; d_call: -; cdr3_nt: TGTGCCAGTCGAAGCAGGTACCAAGAGACCCAGTACTTC; cdr3_aa: CASRSRYQETQYF
j_call: TRBJ2-5; cdr3_length: 17; clone_size: -; v_call: TRBV5-4; d_call: TRBD2; cdr3_nt: TGTGCCAGCAGCTTGGAGATAGTGGGACTAGCGGGGGAGACCCAGTACTTC; cdr3_aa: CASSLEIVGLAGETQYF
j_call: TRBJ1-5; cdr3_length: 15; clone_size: -; v_call: TRBV5-1; d_call: -; cdr3_nt: TGCGCCAGCAGCTTTACTGGACAGTTCAATCAGCCCCAGCATTTT; cdr3_aa: CASSFTGQFNQPQHF
j_call: TRBJ1-1; cdr3_length: 14; clone_size: -; v_call: TRBV2; d_call: TRBD1; cdr3_nt: TGTGCCAGCACTTTGGACAGGGGGTACACTGAAGCTTTCTTT; cdr3_aa: CASTLDRGYTEAFF
j_call: TRBJ2-7; cdr3_length: 16; clone_size: -; v_call: TRBV19; d_call: TRBD2; cdr3_nt: TGTGCCAGTAGTATAGGAGGGTCTAGCGGGATCCGCGAGCAGTACTTC; cdr3_aa: CASSIGGSSGIREQYF
j_call: TRBJ1-6; cdr3_length: 14; clone_size: -; v_call: TRBV30; d_call: TRBD1; cdr3_nt: TGTGCCTGGACCACAGGGGGGAGGTATTCACCCCTCCACTTT; cdr3_aa: CAWTTGGRYSPLHF
j_call: TRBJ2-3; cdr3_length: 14; clone_size: -; v_call: TRBV5-4; d_call: TRBD1; cdr3_nt: TGTGCCAGCAGCACACAGGGGAGCGCAGATACGCAGTATTTT; cdr3_aa: CASSTQGSADTQYF
j_call: TRBJ2-3; cdr3_length: 20; clone_size: -; v_call: TRBV7-2; d_call: TRBD2; cdr3_nt: TGTGCCAGCAGCTTAGCCTGGACTAGCGGGGGGCTGAGTCGCACAGATACGCAGTATTTT; cdr3_aa: CASSLAWTSGGLSRTDTQYF
j_call: TRBJ2-3; cdr3_length: 14; clone_size: once; v_call: TRBV7-3; d_call: -; cdr3_nt: TGTGCCAGCAGCCGAACGGGTCCGACAGATACGCAGTATTTT; cdr3_aa: CASSRTGPTDTQYF
j_call: TRBJ1-2; cdr3_length: 13; clone_size: -; v_call: TRBV13; d_call: TRBD1; cdr3_nt: TGTGCCAGCAGCTTGGACAGGGCAAATGGCTACACCTTC; cdr3_aa: CASSLDRANGYTF
j_call: TRBJ1-1; cdr3_length: 14; clone_size: -; v_call: TRBV7-8; d_call: -; cdr3_nt: TGTGCCAGCAGCTTAGCCAGTCTGAACACTGAAGCTTTCTTT; cdr3_aa: CASSLASLNTEAFF
j_call: TRBJ2-7; cdr3_length: 14; clone_size: -; v_call: TRBV10-2; d_call: TRBD1; cdr3_nt: TGCGCCAGCAGCGGGACAGGGATTTCCTACGAGCAGTACTTC; cdr3_aa: CASSGTGISYEQYF
j_call: TRBJ2-2; cdr3_length: 15; clone_size: -; v_call: TRBV6-5; d_call: -; cdr3_nt: TGTGCCAGCAGTTACTTGGGAGTGGGCACCGGGGAGCTGTTTTTT; cdr3_aa: CASSYLGVGTGELFF
j_call: TRBJ2-5; cdr3_length: 17; clone_size: -; v_call: TRBV7-9; d_call: TRBD2; cdr3_nt: TGTGCCAGCAGCTTAGCGGGTAGCGGGCGGGGCCCGGAGACCCAGTACTTC; cdr3_aa: CASSLAGSGRGPETQYF
j_call: TRBJ1-4; cdr3_length: 15; clone_size: -; v_call: TRBV18; d_call: TRBD1; cdr3_nt: TGTGCCAGCTCCCCTGGAGACAGGGGAGGGGAAAAACTGTTTTTT; cdr3_aa: CASSPGDRGGEKLFF
j_call: TRBJ1-4; cdr3_length: 16; clone_size: -; v_call: TRBV19; d_call: -; cdr3_nt: TGTGCCAGTAGTACCGACAGTGGACCAACTAATGAAAAACTGTTTTTT; cdr3_aa: CASSTDSGPTNEKLFF
j_call: TRBJ1-1; cdr3_length: 16; clone_size: -; v_call: TRBV6-6; d_call: -; cdr3_nt: TGTGCCAGCACCAACCGCCCAGGGCGGGATCTCACTGAAGCTTTCTTT; cdr3_aa: CASTNRPGRDLTEAFF
j_call: TRBJ1-6; cdr3_length: 16; clone_size: -; v_call: TRBV27; d_call: -; cdr3_nt: TGTGCCAGCAGTTTAACGGGGACACTCGTTAATTCACCCCTCCACTTT; cdr3_aa: CASSLTGTLVNSPLHF
j_call: TRBJ2-4; cdr3_length: 16; clone_size: -; v_call: TRBV7-2; d_call: TRBD2; cdr3_nt: TGTGCCAGCAGCTCTGGGACTAGCGGGAGGTGGGACATTCAGTACTTC; cdr3_aa: CASSSGTSGRWDIQYF
j_call: TRBJ1-6; cdr3_length: 14; clone_size: -; v_call: TRBV5-6; d_call: -; cdr3_nt: TGTGCCAGCAGCTTAGTGGACAGAGAGTCACCCCTCCACTTT; cdr3_aa: CASSLVDRESPLHF
j_call: TRBJ2-5; cdr3_length: 14; clone_size: -; v_call: TRBV6-5; d_call: TRBD2; cdr3_nt: TGTGCCAGCAGTCTAGTGGGAGGGCCCGAGACCCAGTACTTC; cdr3_aa: CASSLVGGPETQYF
j_call: TRBJ2-7; cdr3_length: 15; clone_size: -; v_call: TRBV4-3; d_call: -; cdr3_nt: TGCGCCAGCAGCCAAGATCGTAGCCACCGGGGTGAGCAGTACTTC; cdr3_aa: CASSQDRSHRGEQYF